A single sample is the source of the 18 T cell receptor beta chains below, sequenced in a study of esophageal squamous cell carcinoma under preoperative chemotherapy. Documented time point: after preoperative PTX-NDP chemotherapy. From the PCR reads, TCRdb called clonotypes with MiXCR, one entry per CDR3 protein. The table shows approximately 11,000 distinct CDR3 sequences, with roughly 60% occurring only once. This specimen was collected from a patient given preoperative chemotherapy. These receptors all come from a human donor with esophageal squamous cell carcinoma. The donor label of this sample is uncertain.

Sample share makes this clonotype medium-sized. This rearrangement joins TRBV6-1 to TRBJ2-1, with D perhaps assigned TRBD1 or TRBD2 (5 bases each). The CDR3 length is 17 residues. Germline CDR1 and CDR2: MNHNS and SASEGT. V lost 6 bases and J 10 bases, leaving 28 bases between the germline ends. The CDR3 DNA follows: TGTGCCAGCAGCCAAAAGGGGACCGACCAGGTCTCCTACGAGCAGTTCTTC. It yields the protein CASSQKGTDQVSYEQFF.

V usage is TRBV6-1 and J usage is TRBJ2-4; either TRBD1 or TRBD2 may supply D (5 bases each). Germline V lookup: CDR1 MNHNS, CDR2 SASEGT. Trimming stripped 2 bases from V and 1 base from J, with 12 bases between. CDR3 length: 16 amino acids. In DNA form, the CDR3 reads TGTGCCAGCAGTGAATCGGGGCGGAGCGCCAAAAACATTCAGTACTTC. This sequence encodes CASSESGRSAKNIQYF.

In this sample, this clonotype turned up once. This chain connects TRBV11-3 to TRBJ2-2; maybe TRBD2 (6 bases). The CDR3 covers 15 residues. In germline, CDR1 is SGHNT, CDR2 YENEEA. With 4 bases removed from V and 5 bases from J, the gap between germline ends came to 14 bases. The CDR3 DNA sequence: TGTGCCAGCAGCTCTACGGGACTCTCGACCGGGGAGCTGTTTTTT. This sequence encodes CASSSTGLSTGELFF.

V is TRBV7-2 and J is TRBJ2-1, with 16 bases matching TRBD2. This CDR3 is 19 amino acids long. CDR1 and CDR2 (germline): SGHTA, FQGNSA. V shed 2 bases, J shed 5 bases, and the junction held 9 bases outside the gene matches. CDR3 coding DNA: TGTGCCAGCAGCTTACCGGGACTAGCGGGAGGGTTCCCCCACAATGAGCAGTTCTTC. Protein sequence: CASSLPGLAGGFPHNEQFF.

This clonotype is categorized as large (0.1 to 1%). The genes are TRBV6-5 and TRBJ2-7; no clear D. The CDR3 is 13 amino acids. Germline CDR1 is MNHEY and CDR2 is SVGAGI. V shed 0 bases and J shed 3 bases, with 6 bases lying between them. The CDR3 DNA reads TGTGCCAGCAGTTACTCGAGGTACTACGAGCAGTACTTC. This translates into CASSYSRYYEQYF.

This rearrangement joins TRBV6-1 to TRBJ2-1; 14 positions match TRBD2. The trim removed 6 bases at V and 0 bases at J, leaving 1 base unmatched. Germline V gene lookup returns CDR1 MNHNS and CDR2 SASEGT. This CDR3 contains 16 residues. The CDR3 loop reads CASRGTSGSSYNEQFF. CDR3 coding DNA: TGTGCCAGCAGGGGGACTAGCGGGAGCTCCTACAATGAGCAGTTCTTC.

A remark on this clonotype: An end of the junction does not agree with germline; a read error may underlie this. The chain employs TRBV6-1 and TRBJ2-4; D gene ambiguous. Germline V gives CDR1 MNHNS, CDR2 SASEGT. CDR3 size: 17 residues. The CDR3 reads CASSGAWALWAKNTQYF. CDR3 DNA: TGTGCCAGCAGTGGAGCCTGGGCGTTGTGGGCCAAAAACACGCAGTATTTC.

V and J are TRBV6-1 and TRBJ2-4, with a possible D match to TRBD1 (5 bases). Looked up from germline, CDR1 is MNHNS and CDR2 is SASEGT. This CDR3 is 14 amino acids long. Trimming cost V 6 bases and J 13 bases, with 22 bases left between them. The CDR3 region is CASRGARGKDTQYF. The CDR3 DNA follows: TGTGCCAGCAGAGGGGCTCGTGGCAAAGATACGCAGTACTTC.

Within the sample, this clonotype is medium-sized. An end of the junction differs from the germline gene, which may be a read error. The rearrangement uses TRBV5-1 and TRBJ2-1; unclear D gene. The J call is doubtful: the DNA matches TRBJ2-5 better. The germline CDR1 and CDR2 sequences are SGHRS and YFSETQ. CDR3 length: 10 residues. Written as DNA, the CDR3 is TGCGCCAGCAGCGGAGAGGCCCAGTACTTC. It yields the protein CASSGEAQYF.

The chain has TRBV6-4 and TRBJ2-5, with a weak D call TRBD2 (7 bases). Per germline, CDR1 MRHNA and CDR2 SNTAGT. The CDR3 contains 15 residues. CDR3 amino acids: CGAGDGGRDQETQYF. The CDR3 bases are TGTGGCGCGGGGGACGGGGGCCGTGACCAAGAGACCCAGTACTTC.

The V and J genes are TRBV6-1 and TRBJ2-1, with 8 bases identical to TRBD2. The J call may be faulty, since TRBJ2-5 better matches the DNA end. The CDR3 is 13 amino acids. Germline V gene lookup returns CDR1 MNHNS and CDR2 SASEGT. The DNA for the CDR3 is TGTGCCAGCAGAACTAGCGGAAGGGAGGCCCAGTACTTC. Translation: CASRTSGREAQYF.

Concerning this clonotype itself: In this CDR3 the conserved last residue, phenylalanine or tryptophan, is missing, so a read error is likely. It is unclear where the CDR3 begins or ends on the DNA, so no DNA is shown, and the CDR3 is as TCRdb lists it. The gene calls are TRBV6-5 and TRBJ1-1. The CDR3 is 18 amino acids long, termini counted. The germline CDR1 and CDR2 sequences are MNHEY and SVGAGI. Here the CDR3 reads CASSNRGFGTTMSSSSGQ.

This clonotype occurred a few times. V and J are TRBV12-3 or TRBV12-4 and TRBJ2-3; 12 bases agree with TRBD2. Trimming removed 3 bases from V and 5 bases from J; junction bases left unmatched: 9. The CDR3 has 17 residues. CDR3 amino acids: CASSFPTSGREKDTQYF. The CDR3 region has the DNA TGTGCCAGCAGTTTCCCGACTAGCGGGAGAGAGAAAGATACGCAGTATTTT.

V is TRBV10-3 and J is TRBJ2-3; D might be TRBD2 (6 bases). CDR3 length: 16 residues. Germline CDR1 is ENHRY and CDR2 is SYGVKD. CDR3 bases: TGTGTCTGCGCGGGGTTTGGGGGAAGCGACCAAGATACGCAGTATTTT. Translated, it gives CVCAGFGGSDQDTQYF.

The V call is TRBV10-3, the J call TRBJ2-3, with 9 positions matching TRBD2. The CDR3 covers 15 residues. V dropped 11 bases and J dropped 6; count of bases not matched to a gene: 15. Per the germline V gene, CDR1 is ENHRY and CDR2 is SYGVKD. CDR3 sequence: CAARGGRGGGDTQYF. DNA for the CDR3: TGTGCCGCTCGGGGCGGGAGGGGGGGAGGGGATACGCAGTATTTT.

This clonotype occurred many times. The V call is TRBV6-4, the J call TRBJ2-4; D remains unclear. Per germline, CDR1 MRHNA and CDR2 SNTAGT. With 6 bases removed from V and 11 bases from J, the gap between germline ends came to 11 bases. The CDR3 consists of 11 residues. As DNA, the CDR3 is TGTGCCAGCAGCCCCTTTAATGTTCAGTACTTC. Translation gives CASSPFNVQYF.

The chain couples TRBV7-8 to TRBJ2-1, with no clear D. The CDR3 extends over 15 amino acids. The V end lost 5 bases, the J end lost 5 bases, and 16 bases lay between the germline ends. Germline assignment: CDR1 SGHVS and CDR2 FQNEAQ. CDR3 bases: TGTGCCAGCAGCAATACAGTTGGGATCCACAATGAGCAGTTCTTC. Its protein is CASSNTVGIHNEQFF.

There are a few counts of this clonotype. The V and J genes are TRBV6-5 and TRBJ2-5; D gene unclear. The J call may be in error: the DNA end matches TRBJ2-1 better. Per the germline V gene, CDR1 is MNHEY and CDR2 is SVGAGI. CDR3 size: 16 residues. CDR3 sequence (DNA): TGTGCCAGCAGTTACCGCACGTCAAAATCCTACAATGAGCAGTTCTTC. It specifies CASSYRTSKSYNEQFF.